The rows below give T cell receptor beta chains drawn from one sample of a study of spatial heterogeneity in lung cancer. In TCRdb, the 5' RACE reads were re-called with MiXCR into one record per CDR3 protein. The table has about 120,000 distinct CDR3 sequences, more than 10% seen once; the top ten hold approximately 24%. This specimen was PBMCs, taken at follow-up. All receptors come from a female donor with early-stage non-small cell lung cancer. Both conserved end residues are part of each CDR3.

V: TRBV20-1; J: TRBJ2-5; CDR3: CSARDLDRGIGETQYF
V: TRBV18; J: TRBJ1-5; CDR3: CASSSEGNQPQHF
V: TRBV4-2; J: TRBJ2-2; CDR3: CASSQGSGASGGELFF
V: TRBV5-1; J: TRBJ2-2; CDR3: CASSLQGYGGELFF
V: TRBV20-1; J: TRBJ2-1; CDR3: CSARAGVGLGEQFF
V: TRBV12-3/TRBV12-4; J: TRBJ1-1; CDR3: CASSTTVDGDEAFF
V: TRBV2; J: TRBJ1-5; CDR3: CASSGLRQPQHF
V: TRBV4-2; J: TRBJ1-2; CDR3: CASSQEPQAINYGYTF
V: TRBV7-8; J: TRBJ2-5; CDR3: CASTSLGIRPETQYF
V: TRBV2; J: TRBJ2-1; CDR3: CASRPGTSGNEQFF
V: TRBV7-2; J: TRBJ2-1; CDR3: CASSTAGGHQFF
V: TRBV29-1; J: TRBJ2-7; CDR3: CSVVYGSSNEQYF
V: TRBV19; J: TRBJ1-2; CDR3: CASNDWRQNYGYTF
V: TRBV2; J: TRBJ2-7; CDR3: CASSDTGGIAYEQYF
V: TRBV5-1; J: TRBJ2-7; CDR3: CASSPTSAIYEQYF
V: TRBV30; J: TRBJ2-1; CDR3: CAWSTGTGVNEQFF
V: TRBV5-1; J: TRBJ2-5; CDR3: CASSFSGGRETQYF
V: TRBV18; J: TRBJ2-7; CDR3: CASSPRASYGYEQYF
V: TRBV28; J: TRBJ1-2; CDR3: CASTPGQGAIGYTF
V: TRBV27; J: TRBJ2-5; CDR3: CASSLRGYSETQYF
V: TRBV7-2; J: TRBJ2-7; CDR3: CASSSSPREQYF
V: TRBV5-4; J: TRBJ2-1; CDR3: CASSLVVAERDEQFF
V: TRBV7-2; J: TRBJ2-1; CDR3: CASSRRLDRVVEQFF
V: TRBV6-5; J: TRBJ2-1; CDR3: CASRRASPGHEQFF
V: TRBV18; J: TRBJ2-1; CDR3: CASSPPSRHEQFF
V: TRBV2; J: TRBJ2-4; CDR3: CASSEVTGFWIQYF
V: TRBV7-7; J: TRBJ2-2; CDR3: CASSLGENTGELFF
V: TRBV6-2/TRBV6-3; J: TRBJ2-3; CDR3: CASSYDIDTDTQYF
V: TRBV12-3/TRBV12-4; J: TRBJ1-5; CDR3: CASSSPDSNQPQHF
V: TRBV19; J: TRBJ1-4; CDR3: CASSTTGGGEKLFF
V: TRBV19; J: TRBJ1-1; CDR3: CASSTGQALTEAFF
V: TRBV12-3/TRBV12-4; J: TRBJ2-1; CDR3: CASSQDRVRMDEQFF
V: TRBV3-1; J: TRBJ2-5; CDR3: CASSQLVGRRAQYF
V: TRBV6-6; J: TRBJ1-5; CDR3: CASSYSRAKNQPQHF
V: TRBV10-1; J: TRBJ2-2; CDR3: CASSESGQGAGELFF
V: TRBV29-1; J: TRBJ2-5; CDR3: CSAAGDVRSSGQETQYF
V: TRBV6-1; J: TRBJ2-7; CDR3: CASSDPDRAFYEQYF
V: TRBV30; J: TRBJ2-5; CDR3: CAWSSTRRTQYF
V: TRBV5-1; J: TRBJ1-6; CDR3: CASSLRGDEGSPLHF
V: TRBV7-2; J: TRBJ2-2; CDR3: CASSPRTGGLGGELFF
V: TRBV4-2; J: TRBJ2-7; CDR3: CASSQAAGDRGEQYF
V: TRBV20-1; J: TRBJ2-7; CDR3: CSARGLAIPYEQYF
V: TRBV12-3/TRBV12-4; J: TRBJ2-2; CDR3: CASSSSGNTGELFF
V: TRBV29-1; J: TRBJ2-7; CDR3: CSAGPSYEQYF
V: TRBV9; J: TRBJ2-7; CDR3: CASSVAPLYEQYF
V: TRBV6-2/TRBV6-3; J: TRBJ1-1; CDR3: CASSPRDRGSWTEAFF
V: TRBV12-5; J: TRBJ2-1; CDR3: CASGLDYHEQFF
V: TRBV20-1; J: TRBJ1-5; CDR3: CSARPPAGRNQPQHF
V: TRBV18; J: TRBJ2-5; CDR3: CASSDQSTSETQYF
V: TRBV20-1; J: TRBJ1-2; CDR3: CSAKRTGDRNGYTF
V: TRBV27; J: TRBJ2-7; CDR3: CASSRTGPYEQYF
V: TRBV20-1; J: TRBJ1-3; CDR3: CSARVGATAGNTIYF
V: TRBV28; J: TRBJ2-6; CDR3: CASSSMLSGANVLTF
V: TRBV6-6; J: TRBJ1-6; CDR3: CASSYGWTGENTAPLHF
V: TRBV7-9; J: TRBJ2-2; CDR3: CASSLGRRGTGELFF
V: TRBV15; J: TRBJ2-2; CDR3: CATSRPLAGELFF
V: TRBV28; J: TRBJ1-2; CDR3: CASSFLPGRDGYTF